This T cell receptor beta chain was captured by sequencing in a study of shared clonotypes between healthy human individuals. Study observations and caveats: Researchers sampled blood only, noting tissue repertoires likely differ. What naive subsets generally showed was a larger estimated richness than memory subsets showed. The study found approximately 5% of naive CD4 clonotypes shared across a few donors.

In the case of this clone: What it binds is unknown.

CD45RO-negative, CCR7-positively selected cells formed the naive CD8 fraction, excluding terminally differentiated effector memory CD45RA+ cells. As handled by the study authors: As immunoSEQ supplied junction-only sequences (without quality scores), filtering differed. Using immunoSEQ multiplex PCR, the repertoire was profiled, and TCRdb retains in-frame clones only, with some absent. That table furnishes V, J and clone size, whereas the DNA furnished D and trimming. The repertoire holds around 2,000,000 clones, with over 85% as singletons. With 3 bases removed from V and 1 base from J, the gap between germline ends came to 11 bases. From germline, CDR1 is SGHDT and CDR2 YYEEEE. The CDR3 contains 15 residues.

The source of this sequence is a man younger than 35 in good health. The sequenced sample consisted of naive CD8+ T cells sorted from blood. This chain uses TRBV5-6 with TRBJ1-5, with a tentative D call TRBD1 (5 bases). CDR3 coding DNA: TGTGCCAGCAGCTCAGGGACGAGGAGCAATCAGCCCCAGCATTTT. Translating it yields CASSSGTRSNQPQHF.